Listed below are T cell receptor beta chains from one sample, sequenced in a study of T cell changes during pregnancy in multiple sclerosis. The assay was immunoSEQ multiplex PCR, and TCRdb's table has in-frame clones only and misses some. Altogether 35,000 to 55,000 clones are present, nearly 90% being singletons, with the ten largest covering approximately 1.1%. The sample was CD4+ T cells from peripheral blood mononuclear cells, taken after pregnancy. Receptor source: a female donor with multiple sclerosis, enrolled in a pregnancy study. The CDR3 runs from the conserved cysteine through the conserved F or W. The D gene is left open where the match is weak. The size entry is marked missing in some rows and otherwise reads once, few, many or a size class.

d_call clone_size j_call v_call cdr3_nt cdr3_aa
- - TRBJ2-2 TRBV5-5 TGTGCCAGCAGCTTGGAGACAGCGAACACCGGGGAGCTGTTTTTT CASSLETANTGELFF
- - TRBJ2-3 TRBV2 TGTGCCAGCCAGCGCTCAGAGAAAGATACGCAGTATTTT CASQRSEKDTQYF
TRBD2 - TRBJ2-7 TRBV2 TGTGCCAGCAGAGGACTAGCGGGAGGCCTCGGCGAGCAGTACTTC CASRGLAGGLGEQYF
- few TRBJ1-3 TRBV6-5 TGTGCCAGCAGTTATAGATCAGGAAACACCATATATTTT CASSYRSGNTIYF
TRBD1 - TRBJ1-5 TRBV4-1 TGCGCCAGCAGCGGGACAGGGGATCGTAATCAGCCCCAGCATTTT CASSGTGDRNQPQHF
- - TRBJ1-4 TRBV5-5 TGTGCCAGCAGCTTAGAATGGCAGGGAGGGACTACTAATGAAAAACTGTTTTTT CASSLEWQGGTTNEKLFF
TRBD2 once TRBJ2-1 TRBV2 TGTGCCAGCAGTGGACTAGCGGGACCCTACAATGAGCAGTTCTTC CASSGLAGPYNEQFF
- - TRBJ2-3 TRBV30 TGTGCCTGGCGATCAGCCGGGGGGCCAGATACGCAGTATTTT CAWRSAGGPDTQYF
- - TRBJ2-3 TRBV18 TGTGCCAGCTCACCACCTAACATAGATACGCAGTATTTT CASSPPNIDTQYF
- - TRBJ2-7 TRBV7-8 TGTGCCAGCAGCTTAGCGTCCAGCTACGAGCAGTACTTC CASSLASSYEQYF
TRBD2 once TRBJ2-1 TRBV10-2 TGCGCCAGCAGTGAGAAGGTAGCGGGAGGGGGGACCTACAATGAGCAGTTCTTC CASSEKVAGGGTYNEQFF
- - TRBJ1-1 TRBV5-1 TGCGCCAGCAGCTTGATAGTGAACACTGAAGCTTTCTTT CASSLIVNTEAFF
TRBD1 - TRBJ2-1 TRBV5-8 TGTGCCAGCAGCTTGGGAGACAGGGCCGGGGATGAGCAGTTCTTC CASSLGDRAGDEQFF
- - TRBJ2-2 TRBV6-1 TGTGCCAGCAGTGAAGCTCGGGGCAGGGGTAGGACCGGGGAGCTGTTTTTT CASSEARGRGRTGELFF
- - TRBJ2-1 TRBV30 TGTGCCTGGATGGGTCAGGGATTTGGTATCCCAGAAACCAATGAGCAGTTCTTC CAWMGQGFGIPETNEQFF
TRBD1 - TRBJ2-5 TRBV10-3 TGTGCCATCAGCCCCGGGACAGGGACTTCGGAGACCCAGTACTTC CAISPGTGTSETQYF
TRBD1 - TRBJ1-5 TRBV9 TGTGCCAGCAGCGTAGCCGGGACAGGGAATCAGCCCCAGCATTTT CASSVAGTGNQPQHF
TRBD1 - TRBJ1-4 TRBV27 TGTGCCAGCAGTCCCCAAGGGGGCCAGGGGCTGTTTTTT CASSPQGGQGLFF
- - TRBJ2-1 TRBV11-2 TGTGCCAGCAGCTCAGTCGCAGGGGGGTACTACAATGAGCAGTTCTTC CASSSVAGGYYNEQFF
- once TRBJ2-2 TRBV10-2 TGCGCCAGCAGTGGATTAACGGGAGTTTGGAACACCGGGGAGCTGTTTTTT CASSGLTGVWNTGELFF
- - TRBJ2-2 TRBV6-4 TGTGCCAGCACTCAGGACAGTTACACCGGGGAGCTGTTTTTT CASTQDSYTGELFF
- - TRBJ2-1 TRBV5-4 TGTGCCAGCAGCTTGTTGTCAGAGCAGTTCTTC CASSLLSEQFF
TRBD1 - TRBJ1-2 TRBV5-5 TGTGCCAGCAGCTGGGGACAGGGCACCTATGGCTACACCTTC CASSWGQGTYGYTF
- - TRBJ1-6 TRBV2 TGTGCCAGCAATCCGGGACAAGCTTCACTGCCCCTCCACTTT CASNPGQASLPLHF
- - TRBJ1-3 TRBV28 TGTGCCAGTGGAGGGACCAACGGGGACACCATATATTTT CASGGTNGDTIYF
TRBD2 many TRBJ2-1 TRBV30 TGTGCCTGGAGTACTAGCGGGCTATACAATGAGCAGTTCTTC CAWSTSGLYNEQFF
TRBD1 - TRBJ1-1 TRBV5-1 TGCGCCAGCGGCCGGACAGGGATATCGGACACTGAAGCTTTCTTT CASGRTGISDTEAFF
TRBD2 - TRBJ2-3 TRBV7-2 TGTGCCAGCAGCTTTACTAGCGGTCACACAGATACGCAGTATTTT CASSFTSGHTDTQYF
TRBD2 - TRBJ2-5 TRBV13 TGTGCCAGCAGCTTGGGCCGCCTAGCGGGCCAAGAGACCCAGTACTTC CASSLGRLAGQETQYF
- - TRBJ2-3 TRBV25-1 TGTGCCAGCAGTTTCGGAGCCCCCTGGGATACGCAGTATTTT CASSFGAPWDTQYF
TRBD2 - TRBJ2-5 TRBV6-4 TGTGCCAGCAGTAACGGGGGGGGCGGCGCGGAAGAGACCCAGTACTTC CASSNGGGGAEETQYF
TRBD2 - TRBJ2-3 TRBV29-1 TGCAGCGTTTTGGGGACTAGCGGCAGCACAGATACGCAGTATTTT CSVLGTSGSTDTQYF
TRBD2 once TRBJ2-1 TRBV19 TGTGCCAGTAGTATAGAGCGGCTAGCGGGAGCGTACCGGACAGCTCACAATGAGCAGTTCTTC CASSIERLAGAYRTAHNEQFF
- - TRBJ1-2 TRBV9 TGTGCCAGCAGCGTAGCTCACGGCTATGGCTACACCTTC CASSVAHGYGYTF
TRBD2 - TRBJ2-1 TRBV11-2 TGTGCCAGCAGCTTATTTCCGGGACTAGCGGGATCTAATGAGCAGTTCTTC CASSLFPGLAGSNEQFF
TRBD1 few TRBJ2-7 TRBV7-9 TGTGCCAGCAGCATCGACAGGGCGTCCTACGAGCAGTACTTC CASSIDRASYEQYF
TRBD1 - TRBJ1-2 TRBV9 TGTGCCAGCAGCACAGTAGACAGGGCCTATGGCTACACCTTC CASSTVDRAYGYTF
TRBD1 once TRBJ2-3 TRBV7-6 TGTGCCAGCAGCTTAGAAGGGGGACAGGGAACAGATACGCAGTATTTT CASSLEGGQGTDTQYF
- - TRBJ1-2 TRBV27 TGTGCCAGCAGTTCCGCAGGGGTAGGAAAACCTGGCTACACCTTC CASSSAGVGKPGYTF
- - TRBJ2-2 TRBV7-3 TGTGCCAGCGGGGGGACGGGCGGCGGGGAGCTGTTTTTT CASGGTGGGELFF
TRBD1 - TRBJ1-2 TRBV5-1 TGCGCCAGCAGCTCGGGACAGGGGGTAGGCGGCTACACCTTC CASSSGQGVGGYTF
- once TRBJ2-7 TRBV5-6 TGTGCCAGCAGCTTGCGTGGCGGGCTGGCCTACGAGCAGTACTTC CASSLRGGLAYEQYF
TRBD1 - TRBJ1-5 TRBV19 TGTGCCAGTAGTATGGGGCAGGGGGATCCGCCCCAGCATTTT CASSMGQGDPPQHF
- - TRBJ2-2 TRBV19 TGTGCCAGTAGTATCGGGGGGCGGACCGGGGAGCTGTTTTTT CASSIGGRTGELFF
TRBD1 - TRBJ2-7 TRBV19 TGTGCCAGTAGTGCGGGGACAGGGGTACCACCACCCTACGAGCAGTACTTC CASSAGTGVPPPYEQYF
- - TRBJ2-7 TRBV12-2 TGTGCAAGTCGCTTAGACAGGGGATTCTACGAGCAGTACTTC CASRLDRGFYEQYF
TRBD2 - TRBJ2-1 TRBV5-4 TGTGCCAGCAGCGTGGGCGGGAGTCCGACCTACAATGAGCAGTTCTTC CASSVGGSPTYNEQFF